This TCR beta chain originates from a study of graft-versus-host responses after intestinal transplantation. Worth noting for this clone: As yet, its antigen is unknown.

The data were produced by immunoSEQ multiplex PCR, yet TCRdb's version contains in-frame clones alone and is incomplete. This sample has tens of thousands of clones, with 90% to 95% found just once. The receptor comes from a human donor who received an intestinal transplant. The material sequenced was unstimulated CD8+ T cells sorted from spleen or lymph node cells, taken before intestinal transplant.

CDR3 protein: CASSLDRDGNTIYF. The CDR3 DNA sequence: TGTGCCAGCAGCTTAGACCGGGATGGAAACACCATATATTTT. The V and J genes are TRBV11-2 and TRBJ1-3; no reliable D call. The germline V and J ends were trimmed by 0 bases and 3 bases, with 6 bases remaining between them. CDR1 and CDR2 from the germline V gene are SGHAT and FQNNGV. The length of the CDR3 is 14 residues.